This T cell receptor (beta chain) was captured by sequencing in a study of T cell responses to AZD1222 COVID-19 vaccine. Study-level findings and limits: Sampling that yielded the repertoires occurred only after the peak T cell response. Dominant CD4 TCR responses targeted spike regions 160-218 and 743-854. Clonal diversity may have been underestimated, and the donors were mostly white British, with more females than males. Targets within unmutated variant regions were reportedly found for nearly half of spike-specific TCRs.

As to this clone: Its specificity is not known.

The CDR3 is 15 amino acids. CDR1 SNHLY and CDR2 FYNNEI come from the germline V gene. Trimming cost V 7 bases and J 0 bases, with 15 bases left between them. Here immunoSEQ multiplex PCR was the method, and the copy in TCRdb shows in-frame clones only, minus some. This sample yields about 88,000 clones, of which approximately 91% are seen a single time; less than 4% belongs to the top ten. This chain uses TRBV2 with TRBJ1-1; a possible D gene is TRBD1 (5 bases). The source was peripheral blood, collected on day 0 of AZD1222 vaccination. This clonotype was sampled from an adult in good health. CDR3 amino acids: CASTRVTAMNTEAFF. In DNA, the CDR3 is TGTGCCAGCACCCGAGTGACAGCCATGAACACTGAAGCTTTCTTT.